A selection of T cell receptor beta chains follows, all from one sample in a study of resident and recirculating memory T cells in vitiligo. Profiled with immunoSEQ multiplex PCR; TCRdb holds only in-frame clones, not every one. This sample has 72,000 or so clones, with about 90% found just once. The material sequenced was blood. The receptors originated from a male donor with vitiligo. The CDR3 runs from the conserved cysteine through the conserved F or W.

v_gene,j_gene,CDR3aa
TRBV7-2,TRBJ2-7,CASSLEPGGGYEQYF
TRBV7-9,TRBJ2-3,CASSYRTSGSVGDTQYF
TRBV7-3,TRBJ2-2,CASSSSLRGTGELFF
TRBV19,TRBJ2-7,CASSIALGRRRHEQYF
TRBV7-6,TRBJ1-2,CASSPTTGVDYGYTF
TRBV4-1,TRBJ1-4,CASSLRTGGGEKLFF
TRBV28,TRBJ2-2,CASSPPAVGELFF
TRBV19,TRBJ1-1,CASNPEIYTEAFF
TRBV5-4,TRBJ2-7,CASSIQGLVVSYEQYF
TRBV4-3,TRBJ2-1,CASSHGQGLREQFF
TRBV7-3,TRBJ2-3,CASSFGLAGASDTQYF
TRBV27,TRBJ1-1,CASRGGGGTEAFF
TRBV28,TRBJ2-3,CASSLSQPRTGTDTQYF
TRBV18,TRBJ1-4,CASSPPSENEKLFF
TRBV7-8,TRBJ2-7,CASSFGRNYEQYF
TRBV12-5,TRBJ2-7,CASAGGERYEQYF
TRBV2,TRBJ1-2,CASSATGGTYGYTF
TRBV27,TRBJ2-4,CASSFAGYGKNIQYF
TRBV6-5,TRBJ2-7,CASSPWTGPSYEQYF
TRBV7-9,TRBJ1-2,CASSTEGARGYTF
TRBV5-1,TRBJ2-2,CASRQTGGLVTGELFF
TRBV6-5,TRBJ2-3,CASSYSTIRSTDTQYF
TRBV11-2,TRBJ1-3,CASSWIPGRSGNTIYF
TRBV5-1,TRBJ2-3,CASSLETGATDTQYF
TRBV9,TRBJ2-2,CASSVGSAGLTGELFF
TRBV5-1,TRBJ2-3,CASSMTGGVTDTQYF
TRBV10-3,TRBJ2-1,CAISETSGSWLRSYNEQFF
TRBV15,TRBJ1-1,CATSRGTGQGIGAEAFF
TRBV30,TRBJ2-5,CASTNRGLRETQYF
TRBV7-2,TRBJ1-5,CASSPRDSFSPVPQHF
TRBV27,TRBJ2-1,CASSLPLTSSSYNEQFF
TRBV27,TRBJ2-5,CASSPTAWEGETQYF
TRBV28,.,CASSSSTRMRVSDYEQYF
TRBV14,TRBJ2-7,CASSQVPGLAGDLNPYEQYF
TRBV28,TRBJ1-3,CASSSPGAGEGNTIYF
TRBV18,TRBJ1-2,CASSNRDSYGYTF
TRBV9,TRBJ1-3,CASSVNLGNTIYF
TRBV2,TRBJ2-3,CASSPQRQDTQYF
TRBV27,TRBJ2-7,CASSRTLGLLAYEQYF
TRBV7-9,TRBJ2-3,CASSSLGLAGPGGTDTQYF
TRBV5-1,TRBJ2-3,CASSLGGYSGFRTDTQYF
TRBV15,TRBJ2-2,CATRERAQTGELFF
TRBV11-3,TRBJ2-7,CASSLGWGHNEQYF
TRBV6-4,TRBJ2-1,CASSDSSGSYNEQFF
TRBV28,TRBJ1-5,CASRPGGTEPNQPQHF
TRBV4-2,TRBJ1-3,CASSQSPEGNTIYF
TRBV7-2,TRBJ2-5,CASSPTSGSFGETQYF
TRBV4-3,TRBJ1-6,CASSQDRLTPLHF
TRBV30,TRBJ2-7,CAWSRGYEQYF
TRBV19,TRBJ2-1,CASSPGTTKEQFF
TRBV25-1,TRBJ2-3,CASSLTQGASSTDTQYF
TRBV11-3,TRBJ2-1,CASSPSGSYNEQFF
TRBV19,TRBJ1-2,CATTGLSYGYTF
TRBV7-2,TRBJ2-2,CASSDQGTGELFF
TRBV28,TRBJ2-7,CASSSSLFGPGVAYEQYF
TRBV4-2,TRBJ2-1,CASSQDHLSGRLNEQFF
TRBV5-1,TRBJ2-3,CASSFGTSGSTDTQYF
TRBV19,TRBJ1-2,CASSIGGDGYTF
TRBV9,TRBJ1-1,CASSAWGDGEAFF
TRBV27,TRBJ2-7,CASRRQGFSYEQYF